The rows below give T cell receptor beta chains drawn from one sample of a study of long-term antiretroviral therapy in people with HIV. The table came from immunoSEQ multiplex PCR; TCRdb's copy has only in-frame clones and leaves some out. The repertoire holds 23,000 or so clones, with roughly 84% as singletons. Sequenced here: unsorted PBMCs, sampled roughly 4.5 years after starting antiretroviral therapy. All receptors come from a man aged 25-40 years with HIV. CDR3s include the opening cysteine and the closing phenylalanine or tryptophan. The order of the fields is V gene, J gene, D gene, CDR3 protein. The D gene is left open where the match is weak.

TRBV7-3	TRBJ2-3	TRBD2	CASSYLGGRTDTQYF
TRBV7-9	TRBJ2-7	TRBD2	CASSLYSMASGVKYEQYF
TRBV6-5	TRBJ1-2	TRBD1	CASSYSGQGSGYTF
TRBV18	TRBJ2-2	.	CASSFQGSTGELFF
TRBV19	TRBJ2-3	.	CASSINPGSSTDTQYF
TRBV5-4	TRBJ2-3	.	CASSLDYLSTDTQYF
TRBV27	TRBJ2-7	.	CASSPHEQYF
TRBV25-1	TRBJ2-3	TRBD2	CASSVLGLAGGADTQYF
TRBV9	TRBJ2-3	TRBD2	CASSHALAGGTDTQYF
TRBV11-1	TRBJ1-1	TRBD1	CASRRQGAPEAFF
TRBV5-1	TRBJ1-1	.	CASSLGYGTMREAFF
TRBV7-9	TRBJ2-7	.	CASSLAKSSDSYEQYF
TRBV4-1	TRBJ2-1	.	CASSHIDNGDNEQFF
TRBV10-3	TRBJ2-3	TRBD2	CAISVQLADYTDTQYF
TRBV6-5	TRBJ2-3	TRBD1	CASSYHDRGSDTQYF
TRBV27	TRBJ2-2	TRBD2	CASSFLAGGNTGELFF
TRBV5-4	TRBJ2-5	TRBD1	CASSWDRGIPQETQYF
TRBV13	TRBJ2-1	.	CASSFLTSNEQFF
TRBV18	TRBJ2-3	.	CASSPRTDVRDTQYF
TRBV5-6	TRBJ2-5	.	CASSSQNEGQETQYF
TRBV6-5	TRBJ1-6	.	CASSYDTSRSSPLHF
TRBV29-1	TRBJ2-7	.	CSVGQPGNEQYF
TRBV7-3	TRBJ2-1	TRBD2	CASRPTSRNEQFF
TRBV11-2	TRBJ2-1	TRBD2	CASSLEAPLAGVNEQFF
TRBV30	TRBJ2-1	.	CAWSTGRARIYNEQFF
TRBV14	TRBJ2-7	.	CASSQGYSYEQYF
TRBV14	TRBJ2-7	.	CASSLTVASISYEQYF
TRBV30	TRBJ2-1	TRBD1	CAWSGQGVEQFF
TRBV6-5	TRBJ1-1	.	CASGGRGGTEAFF
TRBV11-2	TRBJ1-1	.	CASSLYGANTEAFF
TRBV28	TRBJ2-7	TRBD2	CASSLSVTSGHEQYF
TRBV10-3	TRBJ2-7	.	CAIRQGDEQYF
TRBV14	TRBJ1-4	.	CASSPGISPTNEKLFF
TRBV7-9	TRBJ1-1	.	CASSPDRLNTEAFF
TRBV27	TRBJ2-7	.	CASSLGESSYEQYF
TRBV4-2	TRBJ1-4	.	CASSQGSGRGDEKLFF
TRBV10-3	TRBJ1-1	.	CAARGEINTEAFF
TRBV6-1	TRBJ1-1	.	CASASPGPSEAFF
TRBV7-9	TRBJ1-2	TRBD1	CARQRTGGGYTF
TRBV7-2	TRBJ1-3	.	CASCVWASSGNTIYF
TRBV5-1	TRBJ1-1	TRBD1	CASAGQGVNTEAFF
TRBV29-1	TRBJ1-2	.	CSSTTRGAEYTF
TRBV19	TRBJ1-2	.	CASSIFWGGDGYTF
TRBV11-2	TRBJ2-3	TRBD2	CASSLIAGGRDTQYF
TRBV10-2	TRBJ1-6	.	CASDTRSSYNSPLHF
TRBV28	TRBJ1-2	.	CASSGLGQLSNYGYTF
TRBV2	TRBJ1-3	.	CASSALPGDTIYF
TRBV5-1	TRBJ2-6	.	CASSLAGGLGGANVLTF
TRBV5-1	TRBJ1-5	.	CASSSNPDQPQHF
TRBV2	TRBJ2-3	.	CASSEALLTATDTQYF
TRBV4-1	TRBJ2-1	TRBD1	CASNNLGTGNGNEQFF
TRBV19	TRBJ2-7	.	CASSIGQGYEQYF
TRBV10-1	TRBJ1-1	TRBD1	CASSGTGVTEAFF